The 8 T cell receptor beta chains below were found in one sample sequenced in a study of monozygotic twins with inflammatory bowel disease. TCRdb derives one entry per CDR3 protein from the 5' RACE reads, leaving out DNA. The table counts around 190,000 distinct CDR3 sequences; approximately 1.6% lies in the top ten. What was sequenced was blood. These receptors were obtained from a human donor with ulcerative colitis or Crohn's disease, or a healthy co-twin of an affected twin (not recorded which).

The rearrangement links TRBV19 to TRBJ1-5; TCRdb's D gene call, TRBD1, goes unchecked for lack of DNA. There are 14 residues in the CDR3. Germline lookup yields CDR1 LNHDA and CDR2 SQIVND (reference sequence). The CDR3 protein is CASQGVNSNQPQHF.

This sequence joins TRBV6-1 and TRBJ1-2; TCRdb outputs TRBD1, but without DNA this stays unchecked. CDR1 is MNHNS, CDR2 SASEGT, per germline. CDR3 size: 15 residues. The chain's CDR3 is CASNPVGPAHYGYTF.

J is TRBJ1-1 and V is TRBV7-9. CDR1 and CDR2 from the germline V gene are SEHNR and FQNEAQ (reference sequence). The CDR3 runs 13 residues. CDR3 region: CASNREVNTEAFF.

The rearrangement joins TRBV18 to TRBJ1-2; TCRdb proposes TRBD1, but this gene call is untestable without DNA. CDR3 length: 17 amino acids. Looked up from germline, CDR1 is KGHSH and CDR2 is LQKENI. The CDR3 loop reads CASSPPEIQANLYGYTF.

The chain links TRBV7-2 to TRBJ2-2; the TRBD1 assignment by TCRdb is unverifiable without DNA. The CDR3 covers 14 residues. CDR1 SGHTA and CDR2 FQGNSA come from the germline V gene. The CDR3 region is CASSFTPPPGELFF.

The genes are TRBV3-1 and TRBJ1-4. The CDR3 runs 14 residues. CDR1 LGHDT and CDR2 YNNKEL come from the germline V gene (reference sequence). CDR3: CASSQSIGGEKLFF.

The J gene is TRBJ2-5, the V gene TRBV4-2; with no DNA, the TCRdb D assignment of TRBD2 cannot be verified. Germline CDR1 and CDR2: LGHNA and YNFKEQ. This CDR3 comprises 16 residues. The CDR3: CASSQGGTSGEETQYF.

This rearrangement joins TRBV7-9 to TRBJ1-2; with no DNA, the TCRdb D assignment of TRBD1 cannot be verified. Germline CDR1 reads SEHNR; CDR2 reads FQNEAQ (reference sequence). The CDR3 covers 14 residues. The CDR3 protein is CASSPPGTGHGYTF.